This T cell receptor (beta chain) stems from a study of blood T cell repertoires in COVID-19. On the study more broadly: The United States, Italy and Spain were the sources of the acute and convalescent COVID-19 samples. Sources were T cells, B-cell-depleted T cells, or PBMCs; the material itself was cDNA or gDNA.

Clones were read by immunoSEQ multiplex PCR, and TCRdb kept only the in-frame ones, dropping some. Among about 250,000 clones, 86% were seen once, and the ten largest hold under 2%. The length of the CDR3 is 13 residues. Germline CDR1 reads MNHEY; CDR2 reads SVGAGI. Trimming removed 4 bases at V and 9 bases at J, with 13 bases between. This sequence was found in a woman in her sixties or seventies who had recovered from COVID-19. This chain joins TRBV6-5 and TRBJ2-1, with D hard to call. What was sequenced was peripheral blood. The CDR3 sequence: CASSSRSASEQFF. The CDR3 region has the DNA TGTGCCAGCAGTTCTCGAAGCGCTAGTGAGCAGTTCTTC.